A single TCR beta chain is shown here with its context. This sample stems from a study of T-cell reconstitution after alpha-beta-depleted transplantation in children. Germline V gene data show CDR1 as MGHDK and CDR2 as SYGVNS. The CDR3 loop spans 13 amino acids. Trimming left V 3 bases short and J 1 base short, with 6 bases between. Library preparation (for TCRbeta) was performed with unique molecular identifiers. TCRdb re-analysed the PCR reads in MiXCR, keeping a single row per CDR3 protein. Altogether over 400,000 distinct CDR3 sequences are present, approximately 12% being singletons, with the ten largest covering about 6%.

The chain has TRBV25-1 and TRBJ2-5; maybe TRBD2 (6 bases). The receptor comes from a human donor who donated a stem cell graft to a child with combined immunodeficiency. This sample comprised PBMCs from the stem cell graft donor, obtained from the stem cell graft. This CDR3 is CASSDGSQETQYF. In DNA form, the CDR3 reads TGTGCCAGCAGTGACGGGAGCCAAGAGACCCAGTACTTC.